This T cell receptor (beta chain) originates from a study of blood T cell repertoires in COVID-19. Study information: The study drew acute and convalescent COVID-19 samples from the United States, Italy and Spain. PBMCs, B-cell-depleted T cells, or T cells were the source of the cDNA or gDNA that made up the material.

Germline V CDR1 and CDR2: SGHRS, YFSETQ. Trimming removed 4 bases from V and 1 base from J, with 19 bases in between. CDR3 length: 17 amino acids. A Seattle source enrolled patients during active infection and followed them longitudinally. Original analysis: How many nucleated cells were present was estimated from reference gene primer amplification. Clones were read by immunoSEQ multiplex PCR, and TCRdb kept only the in-frame ones, dropping some. Clone size and the V and J calls come from that table; the DNA yielded D and trimming. The sample shows about 170,000 clones, less than 90% of them seen only once.

This rearrangement joins TRBV5-1 to TRBJ2-3; D not certain. The source is an older woman with COVID-19, enrolled during active disease. The sequenced material came from peripheral blood. For the CDR3, the DNA is TGCGCCAGCAGCCGCACCATGACATTTTCTGGCACAGATACGCAGTATTTT. It encodes CASSRTMTFSGTDTQYF.